This T cell receptor beta chain was captured in a study of blood T cell repertoires in COVID-19. Authors' processing steps: The authors estimated nucleated cell counts from reference gene primer amplification. TCRdb keeps only in-frame clones here, not all; method: immunoSEQ multiplex PCR. V and J calls and clone size are copied from that table; D and trimming were computed from the DNA. In the table there are 110,000 or so clones, approximately 90% of which are singletons. Germline CDR1 is SGDLS and CDR2 is YYNGEE. V shed 0 bases and J shed 0 bases, with 12 bases lying between them. The CDR3 is made up of 16 amino acids.

The specimen sequenced was peripheral blood. The sequence was collected from a woman in her 50s with acute or convalescent COVID-19. V and J are TRBV9 and TRBJ1-2, with D unclear. The CDR3 region has the DNA TGTGCCAGCAGCGTAGCTCCCGACATAGCTAACTATGGCTACACCTTC. Encoded protein: CASSVAPDIANYGYTF.